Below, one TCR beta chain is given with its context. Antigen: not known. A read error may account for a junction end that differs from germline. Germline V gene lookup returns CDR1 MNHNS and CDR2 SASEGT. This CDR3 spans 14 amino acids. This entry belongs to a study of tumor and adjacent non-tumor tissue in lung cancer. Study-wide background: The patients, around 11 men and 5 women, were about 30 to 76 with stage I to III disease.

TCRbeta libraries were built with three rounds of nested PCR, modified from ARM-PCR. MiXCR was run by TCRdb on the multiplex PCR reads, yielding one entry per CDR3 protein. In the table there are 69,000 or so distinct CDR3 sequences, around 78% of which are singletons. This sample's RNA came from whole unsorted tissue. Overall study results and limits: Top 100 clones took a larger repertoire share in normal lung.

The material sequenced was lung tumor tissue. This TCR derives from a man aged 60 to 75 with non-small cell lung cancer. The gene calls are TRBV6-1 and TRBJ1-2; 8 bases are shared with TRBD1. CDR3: CAISASGGIYGYTF. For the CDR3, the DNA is TGTGCCATCAGTGCATCAGGGGGCATCTATGGATACACCTTC.